This T cell receptor (beta chain) originates from a study of T cell repertoires in cytomegalovirus infection. In the study overall: Both CMV infection and a matching HLA type were indicated by public TCR beta signatures.

This clonotype was seen only a few times. Its specificity is unknown. General study points: The ex vivo response showed dominance by HLA-C-restricted CMV-specific TCR beta clonotypes.

Each CDR3 protein gets one entry after TCRdb re-called the reads with MiXCR. The sample lists 680,000 or so distinct CDR3 sequences; roughly 30% were seen once. Per germline, CDR1 SGHTA and CDR2 FQGNSA. The CDR3 runs 15 residues. The trim removed 5 bases at V and 9 bases at J, leaving 6 bases unmatched. The material was cultured PBMCs, obtained from culture after CMV antigen stimulation. This sequence originates from a human donor in good health (CMV status not recorded). Some clones in this sample may be carry-over from other donors' samples. The J gene is TRBJ2-1, the V gene TRBV7-2; 14 nucleotides line up with TRBD2. The CDR3 here is CASSTGLAGAGEQFF. The DNA for the CDR3 is TGTGCCAGCAGCACGGGACTAGCGGGGGCGGGTGAGCAGTTCTTC.